This TCR beta chain was recovered during a study of PD-1 blockade in classical Hodgkin lymphoma (dated by TCRdb to about 2020). Study-wide context: Nivolumab dosing was 3 mg/kg intravenously every 2 weeks, continuing until either disease progression or unacceptable toxicity. To define a peripheral blood immune signature of response to PD-1 blockade in classical Hodgkin lymphoma, the study combined TCR beta sequencing with CyTOF.

General conclusions and limits of the study: Newly diagnosed patients were reported to have lower baseline TCR diversity than healthy donors, and relapsed/refractory patients were reported to have lower baseline TCR diversity still. The study was limited to a single clinical trial cohort, and causes of repertoire differences, possibly disease activity or prior therapy, remained undefined. Patients starting nivolumab less than 1 year after ASCT had lower diversity and were excluded from later analyses to avoid confounding by immune reconstitution. By C4D1, a significant rise was seen in CD4+ TCR diversity but not in CD8+ TCR diversity (p=0.0027 vs p=0.16), and the rise was most apparent among complete responders (p=0.02). Among trial patients, those achieving complete response had baseline diversity similar to that of newly diagnosed patients, while diversity was significantly lower in partial responders and progressors.

The meaning of the sample's time point label: cycle 1 day 1 (C1D1), immediately before nivolumab initiation. Relapse after autologous stem cell transplantation had occurred in all trial patients, and cohorts A, B and C were distinguished by prior brentuximab vedotin exposure. The trial cohort was composed of about 58 patients with relapsed/refractory classical Hodgkin lymphoma, for whom complete response, partial response or progressive disease was recorded as best overall response. Single-agent nivolumab was administered to trial patients in the multi-cohort phase II CheckMate 205 trial. An independent review committee assessed best overall response by applying the 2007 International Working Group response criteria. Trial PBMCs were collected immediately before nivolumab initiation (C1D1) and during therapy at cycle 2 day 1 and cycle 4 day 1. After peripheral blood was drawn into 8 mL Vacutainer Cell Preparation Tubes, PBMCs were isolated by centrifugation and then cryopreserved.

The Qiagen DNeasy kit was used to extract genomic DNA from unsorted PBMCs and from the negatively selected CD4+ and CD8+ fractions. TCR beta CDR3 regions were amplified by immunoSEQ multiplex PCR using primers annealing to V and J segments. A synthetic immune receptor repertoire was used to minimize amplification bias, and any residual bias was removed computationally once sequencing was done. In the source study's methods: Repertoire diversity was quantified as the Shannon entropy index using custom Python scripts. Unsorted, CD4+ and CD8+ repertoires were analyzed separately, except in combined analyses where CD4+ and CD8+ sequences were merged in silico. A clone was considered expanded if an increase in frequency of at least 2-fold after treatment relative to C1D1 was found, and a pseudocount of 0.5 was applied to clones undetected at baseline. Clones with 0 or 1 copy at C1D1 were classified as singleton clones, and clones with 2 or more copies were classified as non-singleton clones. By matching protein sequences in sorted samples from the same patient, clones expanded in unsorted samples were annotated as CD4+, CD8+ or unknown. Wilcoxon tests on paired samples were used to test diversity changes from C1D1 to C4D1. TCRdb re-hosts the immuneACCESS table, in-frame sequences only. Its copies lack some clones; in the studies checked, an unresolved V gene accounts for under half of them, and the cause for the rest is not known. V and J calls and clone size are given by that table; D and trimming were obtained from the DNA. The sample table records some 40,000 clones; about three quarters of these occur just once. The ten largest clonotypes hold over 9.5% of the sample.

From the cysteine up to the phenylalanine, the CDR3 has a length of 13 residues. Solely the CDR3 DNA is kept, with 39 bases framed from the first base. CDR1 SGHTA and CDR2 FQGNSA were looked up in the germline V gene. V loses 5 bases of germline sequence and J loses 7 bases, and the interval between the two ends is 15 bases. In regard to this clone: Its antigen is unknown. No base-level quality is on record; no much larger clone is a single base apart.

This clonotype was obtained from a human donor with classical Hodgkin lymphoma. Sequenced material: peripheral blood mononuclear cells (PBMCs), taken at baseline. Recombination linked TRBV7-2 to TRBJ2-7; no D gene call is confident. Read as DNA, the sequence is TGTGCCAGCAGCCCTGGAGCCGCTCGTGAGCAGTACTTC. Translation gives CASSPGAAREQYF.